This TCR beta chain was captured in a study of T cell responses to AZD1222 COVID-19 vaccine. About this clone: Its antigen is not known.

Study observations and caveats: Sampling captured repertoires only after the peak T cell response.

The CDR3 covers 15 residues. Trimming at V came to 3 bases and at J to 5 bases, leaving 6 bases not matched to a gene. The method was immunoSEQ multiplex PCR; TCRdb's version includes in-frame clones alone and lacks a portion of them. The sample includes about 180,000 clones, 80% to 95% of them seen just once. The sequence derives from an adult who received the AZD1222 COVID-19 vaccine. The chain couples TRBV23-1 to TRBJ2-7, with 11 bases matching TRBD1. TRBV23-1 carries the ORF label, with uncertain function. Source: peripheral blood, taken 28 days after the second AZD1222 dose. This CDR3 reads CASSHPDRGRHEQYF. The DNA of the CDR3 is TGCGCCAGCAGTCACCCGGACAGGGGGCGTCACGAGCAGTACTTC.